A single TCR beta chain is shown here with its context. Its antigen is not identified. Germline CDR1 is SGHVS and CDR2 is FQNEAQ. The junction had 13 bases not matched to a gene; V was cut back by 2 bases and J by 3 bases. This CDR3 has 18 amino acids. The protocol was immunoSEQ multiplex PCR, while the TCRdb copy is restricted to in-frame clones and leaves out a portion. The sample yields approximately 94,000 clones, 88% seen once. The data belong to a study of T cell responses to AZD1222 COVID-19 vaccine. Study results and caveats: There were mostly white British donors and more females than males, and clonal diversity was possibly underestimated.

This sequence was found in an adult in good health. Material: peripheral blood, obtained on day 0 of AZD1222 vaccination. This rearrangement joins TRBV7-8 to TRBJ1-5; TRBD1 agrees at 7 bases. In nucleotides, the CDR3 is TGTGCCAGCAGCTTATTTGGAGGCAGGGGGTTGAACAATCAGCCCCAGCATTTT. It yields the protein CASSLFGGRGLNNQPQHF.